Listed below are T cell receptor beta chains from one sample, sequenced in a study of cytomegalovirus exposure and HLA in healthy donors. TCRdb's copy holds only in-frame clones and misses some; the assay was immunoSEQ multiplex PCR. The repertoire holds 150,000 to 200,000 clones, with 75% to 80% as singletons. Sequencing input: PBMCs. The source of these receptors is a man between 45 and 60 years old in good health and CMV-seropositive. The conserved cysteine and the conserved F or W are not part of the CDR3 here. Fields, in order: CDR3 protein, J gene, V gene, D gene. D genes are given only for firm matches.

ASSPDTTYNSPLH,TRBJ1-6,TRBV19,-
ASSLEGLGVDTQY,TRBJ2-3,TRBV5-1,-
ASSATRRGEKLF,TRBJ1-4,TRBV18,-
ASRKGQGDRTDTQY,TRBJ2-3,TRBV6-6,TRBD1
SVRQGAPGYT,TRBJ1-2,TRBV29-1,TRBD1
ASSLTGTVAGYT,TRBJ1-2,TRBV7-3,TRBD1
ASSQSRSGGAGDTQY,TRBJ2-3,TRBV14,TRBD1
ASINKGPKETQY,TRBJ2-5,TRBV2,-
ASSLAGTTNTGELF,TRBJ2-2,TRBV27,-
SSSSTGGEKVGQF,TRBJ2-1,TRBV7-9,TRBD1
ATSTRTSASSYNEQF,TRBJ2-1,TRBV15,TRBD2
ASSYLDGYT,TRBJ1-2,TRBV6-6,-
SVRDRGYEQY,TRBJ2-7,TRBV29-1,TRBD1
ASNDRVFEKLF,TRBJ1-4,TRBV28,-
ASSSGLAGGQYEQF,TRBJ2-1,TRBV27,TRBD2
ASSLMAGGSSYEQY,TRBJ2-7,TRBV7-2,TRBD2